The T cell receptor (beta chain) under discussion was sequenced for a study of CD8+ T cells in alopecia areata. General study points: There were also resident alphabeta T cells of normal skin sequenced in scalp samples.

This clone was counted between two and nine times. Its antigen remains unknown. Once RNA had been extracted, it was reverse transcribed into cDNA to act as the sequencing template. Clones were read by immunoSEQ multiplex PCR, and TCRdb kept only the in-frame ones, dropping some. The sample holds fewer than 350,000 clones, roughly 60% seen once. CDR3 size: 16 residues. Between the trimmed V and J ends, which lost 4 bases and 2 bases, there was a span of 15 bases. Germline lookup yields CDR1 MNHNS and CDR2 SASEGT. Treatment reported: oral pan-JAK inhibitor, 5-10 mg twice daily. This sequence joins TRBV6-1 and TRBJ2-4; D is possibly TRBD2 (5 bases). The sequences come from CD4+ T cells sorted from blood, collected at week 24, from a patient treated with tofacitinib. This clonotype was sampled from a human donor with alopecia areata. The CDR3 loop is CASSAASRTTKNIQYF. DNA for the CDR3: TGTGCCAGCAGTGCGGCTAGCAGGACCACCAAAAACATTCAGTACTTC.